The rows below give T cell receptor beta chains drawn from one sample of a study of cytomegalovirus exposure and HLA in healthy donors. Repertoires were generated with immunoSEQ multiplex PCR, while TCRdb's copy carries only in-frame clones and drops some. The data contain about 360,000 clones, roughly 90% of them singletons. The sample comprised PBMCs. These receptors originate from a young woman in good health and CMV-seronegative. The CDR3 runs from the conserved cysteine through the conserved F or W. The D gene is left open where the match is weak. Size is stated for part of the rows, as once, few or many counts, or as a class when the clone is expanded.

CASSLSGGIGTDTQYF	TGCGCCAGCAGCTTGTCCGGCGGGATCGGCACAGATACGCAGTATTTT	-	-	TRBV5-1	TRBJ2-3
CASSEWQGASNEQFF	TGTGCCAGCAGTGAATGGCAGGGGGCCTCCAATGAGCAGTTCTTC	-	TRBD1	TRBV6-1	TRBJ2-1
CASSLEGEPYGYTF	TGCGCCAGCAGCTTGGAGGGGGAACCCTATGGCTACACCTTC	-	-	TRBV5-1	TRBJ1-2
CASSFSEGGMEQYF	TGTGCCAGCAGTTTCAGCGAGGGGGGGATGGAGCAGTACTTC	-	-	TRBV6-6	TRBJ2-7
CASTSRERDTEAFF	TGTGCCAGCACCTCCAGGGAAAGGGACACTGAAGCTTTCTTT	-	-	TRBV27	TRBJ1-1
CASSLGGGPGWEQFF	TGTGCCAGCAGCTTAGGCGGGGGCCCAGGATGGGAGCAGTTCTTC	-	-	TRBV11-2	TRBJ2-1
CAIMGTGRGNTIYF	TGTGCCATCATGGGGACAGGGAGAGGAAACACCATATATTTT	once	TRBD1	TRBV10-3	TRBJ1-3
CASSASSGGQQPQHF	TGCGCCAGCAGCGCCTCCTCAGGGGGCCAGCAGCCCCAGCATTTT	-	TRBD1	TRBV5-1	TRBJ1-5
CAWSRTSGGSQYF	TGTGCCTGGAGCCGGACTAGCGGGGGGTCCCAGTACTTC	-	TRBD2	TRBV30	TRBJ2-5
CASGTQSNQPQHF	TGTGCCAGCGGGACACAGAGCAATCAGCCCCAGCATTTT	-	-	TRBV6-1	TRBJ1-5
CASRFDRVVSTGELFF	TGTGCCAGCAGGTTCGACAGGGTCGTGAGCACCGGGGAGCTGTTTTTT	-	TRBD1	TRBV7-8	TRBJ2-2
CALGTGWTDTQYF	TGTGCCCTAGGGACAGGGTGGACAGATACGCAGTATTTT	once	TRBD1	TRBV30	TRBJ2-3
CASRKGRMNTEAFF	TGTGCCAGCAGGAAAGGGAGAATGAACACTGAAGCTTTCTTT	-	-	TRBV6-5	TRBJ1-1
CASSWTGTGNEQFF	TGTGCCAGCAGCTGGACAGGGACGGGCAATGAGCAGTTCTTC	-	TRBD1	TRBV5-4	TRBJ2-1
CASTRLETGDEKLFF	TGTGCCAGCACCCGGCTCGAGACAGGTGATGAAAAACTGTTTTTT	-	-	TRBV7-6	TRBJ1-4
CASSEQSVVTDTQYF	TGTGCCAGCAGTGAACAGTCAGTGGTCACAGATACGCAGTATTTT	-	-	TRBV6-1	TRBJ2-3
CASSGRAEPYEQYF	TGTGCCAGCTCAGGCAGGGCCGAACCCTACGAGCAGTACTTC	few	-	TRBV18	TRBJ2-7
CASGLAGGRETQYF	TGTGCCAGCGGTCTAGCGGGGGGCAGGGAGACCCAGTACTTC	-	TRBD2	TRBV11-2	TRBJ2-5
CSARTGTNTGELFF	TGCAGCGCCAGAACAGGGACGAACACCGGGGAGCTGTTTTTT	-	-	TRBV29-1	TRBJ2-2
CASSLSLHGLNEKLFF	TGTGCCAGCAGCTTAAGCCTGCATGGGCTTAATGAAAAACTGTTTTTT	-	-	TRBV7-9	TRBJ1-4
CASSLRLAGTGELFF	TGTGCCAGTAGTCTCAGACTAGCGGGGACCGGGGAGCTGTTTTTT	-	TRBD2	TRBV19	TRBJ2-2
CASSTPPTGGGYEQYF	TGTGCCAGTAGTACCCCCCCGACAGGGGGAGGCTACGAGCAGTACTTC	-	TRBD1	TRBV19	TRBJ2-7
CASSETPGADTQYF	TGTGCCAGCAGTGAAACCCCAGGGGCAGATACGCAGTATTTT	-	-	TRBV6-1	TRBJ2-3
CASSTGTVSYEQYF	TGTGCCAGCAGCACCGGGACAGTCTCCTACGAGCAGTACTTC	-	TRBD1	TRBV5-5	TRBJ2-7
CASSLEGDPDTQYF	TGCGCCAGCAGCTTGGAGGGGGACCCAGATACGCAGTATTTT	-	-	TRBV5-1	TRBJ2-3
CASSPYAKEEYNEQFF	TGTGCCAGCAGCCCTTATGCGAAGGAGGAGTACAATGAGCAGTTCTTC	once	-	TRBV25-1	TRBJ2-1
CASRRSGYSYEQYF	TGTGCCAGCAGACGTAGCGGGTACTCCTACGAGCAGTACTTC	-	TRBD2	TRBV28	TRBJ2-7